The text below deals with one TCR beta chain. What it binds is not known. This sample was included in a study of T cells in localized non-small cell lung cancer. Study results and caveats: Multi-region tumor sequencing was not done, so intratumor heterogeneity could not be excluded.

V dropped 2 bases and J dropped 2 bases, with 10 bases sitting between them. The CDR3 sequence is 14 residues long. Germline loops: CDR1 GTSNPN, CDR2 SVGIG (reference sequence). The assay was immunoSEQ multiplex PCR, and TCRdb's table has in-frame clones only and misses some. The sample includes 75,000 to 95,000 clones, 60% to 85% of them seen just once. The material was PBMCs, obtained before any cancer treatment. The TCR sequence derives from a man between 40 and 69 years old with stage II squamous cell lung carcinoma. The gene calls are TRBV30 and TRBJ1-5; tentatively, D is TRBD1 (5 bases). The DNA for the CDR3 is TGTGCCTGGAGTAACGGGGCGGGCAATCAGCCCCAGCATTTT. This codes for CAWSNGAGNQPQHF. Variable domain in full (rest from reference TRBV30 and TRBJ1-5): SQTIHQWPATLVQPVGSPLSLECTVEGTSNPNLYWYRQAAGRGLQLLFYSVGIGQISSEVPQNLSASRPQDRQFILSSKKLLLSDSGFYLCAWSNGAGNQPQHFGDGTRLSIL.